This note documents a single T cell receptor beta chain sequence. Treatment given: randomized to nivolumab then ipilimumab (arm A) or the reverse (arm B). Patients had received no earlier DNA-damaging chemotherapy. PBMC sorting kept live CD3+CD8+ cells without CD19 or CD56. This sample stems from a study of sequential checkpoint blockade in melanoma. In the study overall: Arm A got nivolumab then ipilimumab; arm B the reverse, 1:1. Maintenance nivolumab came after either treatment sequence.

The repertoire was sequenced with immunoSEQ multiplex PCR; TCRdb's copy has only in-frame clones and lacks some. The sample includes fewer than 15,000 clones, roughly 80% of them seen just once. Here the sequenced sample was CD8+ T cells sorted from blood (inferred from file names), taken from a patient given nivolumab and ipilimumab in sequence. This TCR was recovered from a human donor with melanoma.

CDR3 coding DNA: TGTGCCAGCAGCTGGGACAGGGTTGGCGAGCAGTACTTC. It encodes CASSWDRVGEQYF. This rearrangement joins TRBV5-5 to TRBJ2-7, with TRBD1 matching 9 bases. The CDR3 sequence is 13 residues long. With 3 bases clipped from V and 6 bases from J, the junction kept 4 bases outside the gene matches. Germline CDR1 and CDR2: SGHKS and YYEKEE (reference sequence).